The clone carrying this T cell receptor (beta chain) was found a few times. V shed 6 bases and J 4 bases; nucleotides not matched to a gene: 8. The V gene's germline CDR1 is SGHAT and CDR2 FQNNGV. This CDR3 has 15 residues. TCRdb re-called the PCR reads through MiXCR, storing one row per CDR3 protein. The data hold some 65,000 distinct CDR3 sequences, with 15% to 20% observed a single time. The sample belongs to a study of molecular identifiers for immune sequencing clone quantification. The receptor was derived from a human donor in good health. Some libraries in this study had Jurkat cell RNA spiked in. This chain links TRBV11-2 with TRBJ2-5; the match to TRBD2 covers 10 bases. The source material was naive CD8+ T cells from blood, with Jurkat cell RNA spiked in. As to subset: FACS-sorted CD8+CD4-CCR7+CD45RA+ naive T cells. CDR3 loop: CASRKSSGRGETQYF. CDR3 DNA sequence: TGTGCCAGCAGGAAATCTAGCGGGAGAGGAGAGACCCAGTACTTC. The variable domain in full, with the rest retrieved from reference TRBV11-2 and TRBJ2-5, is EAGVAQSPRYKIIEKRQSVAFWCNPISGHATLYWYQQILGQGPKLLIQFQNNGVVDDSQLPKDRFSAERLKGVDSTLKIQPAKLEDSAVYLCASRKSSGRGETQYFGPGTRLLVL.